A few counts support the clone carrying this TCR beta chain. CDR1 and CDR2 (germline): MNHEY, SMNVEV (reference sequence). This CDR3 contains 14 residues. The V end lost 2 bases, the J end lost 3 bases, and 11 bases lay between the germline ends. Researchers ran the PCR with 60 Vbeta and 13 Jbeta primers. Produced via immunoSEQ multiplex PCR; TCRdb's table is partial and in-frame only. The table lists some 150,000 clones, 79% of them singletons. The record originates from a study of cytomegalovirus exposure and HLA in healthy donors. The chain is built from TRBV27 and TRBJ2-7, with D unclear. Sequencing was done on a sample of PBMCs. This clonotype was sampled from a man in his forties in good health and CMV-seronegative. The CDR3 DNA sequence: TGTGCCAGCAGTTTAGGGCCCCCTATCTACGAGCAGTACTTC. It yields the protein CASSLGPPIYEQYF.